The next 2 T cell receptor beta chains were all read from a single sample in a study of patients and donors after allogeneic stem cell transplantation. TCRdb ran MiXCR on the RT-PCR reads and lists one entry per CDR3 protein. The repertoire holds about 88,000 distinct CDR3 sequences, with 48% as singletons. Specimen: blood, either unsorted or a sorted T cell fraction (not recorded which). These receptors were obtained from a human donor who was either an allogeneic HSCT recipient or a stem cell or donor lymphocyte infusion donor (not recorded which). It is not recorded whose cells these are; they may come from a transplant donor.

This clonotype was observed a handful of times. DNA of the CDR3: TGTGCCACCAGCAGCTTCACTGAAGCTTTCTTT. It specifies CATSSFTEAFF. The chain has TRBV15 and TRBJ1-1; no firm D call. Germline V gives CDR1 LNHNV, CDR2 YYDKDF (reference sequence). Trimming stripped 3 bases from V and 4 bases from J, with 3 bases between. The CDR3 spans 11 residues.

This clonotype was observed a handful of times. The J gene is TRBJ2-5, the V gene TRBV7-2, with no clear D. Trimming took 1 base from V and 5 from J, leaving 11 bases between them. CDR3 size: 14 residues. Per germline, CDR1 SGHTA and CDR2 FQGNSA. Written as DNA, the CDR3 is TGTGCCAGCAGCTTAGACTATATGCGGGAGACCCAGTACTTC. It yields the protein CASSLDYMRETQYF. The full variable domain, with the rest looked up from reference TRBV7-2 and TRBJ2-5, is GAGVSQSPSNKVTEKGKDVELRCDPISGHTALYWYRQSLGQGLEFLIYFQGNSAPDKSGLPSDRFSAERTGGSVSTLTIQRTQQEDSAVYLCASSLDYMRETQYFGPGTRLLVL.